This entry describes one T cell receptor beta chain. TCRdb reanalysed the 5' RACE reads using MiXCR and keeps one entry per CDR3 protein. This table has 400,000 or so distinct CDR3 sequences, around 19% appearing once. The record originates from a study of T cells after yellow fever vaccination. CDR3 size: 14 residues. V was cut by 2 bases and J by 6 bases, with 9 bases left in between. Germline V CDR1 and CDR2: SGHRS, YFSETQ. The sample in question was PBMCs, obtained before the yellow fever booster vaccination. This chain links TRBV5-1 with TRBJ1-6, with D perhaps TRBD1 (6 bases). This clonotype was sampled from a man younger than 35 who received the YFV17D yellow fever vaccine. CDR3 bases: TGCGCCAGCAGCTTTCCGGGGGCTAATTCACCCCTCCACTTT. It is translated as CASSFPGANSPLHF.